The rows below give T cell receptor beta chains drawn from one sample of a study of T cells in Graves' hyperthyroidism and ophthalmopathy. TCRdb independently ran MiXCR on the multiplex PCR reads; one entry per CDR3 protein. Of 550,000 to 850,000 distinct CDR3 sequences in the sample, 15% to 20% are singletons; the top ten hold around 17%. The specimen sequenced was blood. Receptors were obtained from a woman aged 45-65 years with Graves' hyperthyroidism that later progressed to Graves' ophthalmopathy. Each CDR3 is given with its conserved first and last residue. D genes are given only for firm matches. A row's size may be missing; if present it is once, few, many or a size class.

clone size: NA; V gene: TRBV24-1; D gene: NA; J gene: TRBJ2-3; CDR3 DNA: TGTGCCACCAGTGACCCGGGTCCTCGAGGGGCAGATACGCAGTATTTT; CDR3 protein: CATSDPGPRGADTQYF
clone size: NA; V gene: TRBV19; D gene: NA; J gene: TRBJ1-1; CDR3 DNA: TGTGCCAGTAGTATGGGGGCAGGGGTGAACACTGAAGCTTTCTTT; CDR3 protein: CASSMGAGVNTEAFF
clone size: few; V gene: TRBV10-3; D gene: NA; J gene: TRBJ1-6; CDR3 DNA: TGTGCCATCAGTGAGTCTTCTCTGGACAGCCGATCACCCCTCCACTTT; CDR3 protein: CAISESSLDSRSPLHF
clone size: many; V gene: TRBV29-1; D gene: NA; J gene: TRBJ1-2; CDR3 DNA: TGCAGCGTTGAACAGGCCCCTAACTATGGCTACACCTTC; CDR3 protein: CSVEQAPNYGYTF
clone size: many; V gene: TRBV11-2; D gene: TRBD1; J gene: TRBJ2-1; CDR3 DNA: TGTGCCAGCAGCTCTGACAGGGGTGAGCAGTTCTTC; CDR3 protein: CASSSDRGEQFF
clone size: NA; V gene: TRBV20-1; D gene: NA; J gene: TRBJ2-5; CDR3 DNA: TGCAGTCTCGAGGGAGGCAGGGGGGAGACCCAGTACTTC; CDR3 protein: CSLEGGRGETQYF
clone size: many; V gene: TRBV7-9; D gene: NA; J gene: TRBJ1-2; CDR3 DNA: TGTGCCAGCAGCTCGGGGGACTATGGCTACACCTTC; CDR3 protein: CASSSGDYGYTF
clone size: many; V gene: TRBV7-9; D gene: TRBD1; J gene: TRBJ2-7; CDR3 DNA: TGTGCCAGCAGCTTAGACGGGACAGTTGGCAACGAGCAGTACTTC; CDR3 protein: CASSLDGTVGNEQYF
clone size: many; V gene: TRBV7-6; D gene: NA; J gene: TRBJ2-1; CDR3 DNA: TGTGCCAGCAGCTTCCAGGACAATGAGCAGTTCTTC; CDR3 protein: CASSFQDNEQFF
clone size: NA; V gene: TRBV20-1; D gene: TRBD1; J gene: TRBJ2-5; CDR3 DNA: TGCAGTGCTAGCTGGACAGGGCTAAGGGAGACCCAGTACTTC; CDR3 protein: CSASWTGLRETQYF
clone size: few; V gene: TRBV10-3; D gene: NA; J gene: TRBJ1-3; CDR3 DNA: TGTGCCATCGGGACAAGAGGAAACACCATATATTTT; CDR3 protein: CAIGTRGNTIYF
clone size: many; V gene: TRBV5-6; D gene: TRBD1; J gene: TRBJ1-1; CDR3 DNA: TGTGCCAGCAGCTTGCAGGGGGCGTTTAACACTGAAGCTTTCTTT; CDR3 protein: CASSLQGAFNTEAFF
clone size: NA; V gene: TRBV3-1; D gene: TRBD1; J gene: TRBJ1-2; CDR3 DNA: TGTGCCAGCAGCCTCTACGGGACAGCCCACGTACCCTATGGCTACACCTTC; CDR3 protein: CASSLYGTAHVPYGYTF
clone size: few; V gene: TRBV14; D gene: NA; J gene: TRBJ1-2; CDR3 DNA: TGTGCCAGCAGCCATACCCAGGCGTTCTACACCTTC; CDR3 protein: CASSHTQAFYTF
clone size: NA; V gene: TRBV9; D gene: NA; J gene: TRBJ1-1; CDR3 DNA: TGTGCCAGCAGCGGCATATACACTGAAGCTTTCTTT; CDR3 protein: CASSGIYTEAFF
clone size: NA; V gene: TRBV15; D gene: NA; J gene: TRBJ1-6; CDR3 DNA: TGTGCCGCCAGCAGAGGAGCGGACAGCCTCCGACCCCTCCACTTT; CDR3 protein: CAASRGADSLRPLHF
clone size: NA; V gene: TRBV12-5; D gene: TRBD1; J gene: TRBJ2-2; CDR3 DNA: TGTGCTAGTGGTTTTTGGACAGGGTGGAACACCGGGGAGCTGTTTTTT; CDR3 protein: CASGFWTGWNTGELFF
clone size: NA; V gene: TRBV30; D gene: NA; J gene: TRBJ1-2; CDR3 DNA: TGTGCCTGGAGTGAAGGGAGACACTATGGCTACACCTTC; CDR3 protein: CAWSEGRHYGYTF
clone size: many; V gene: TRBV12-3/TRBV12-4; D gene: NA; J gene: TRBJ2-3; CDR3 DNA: TGTGCCAGCAGTGTGACAGTGTCGGCAGATACGCAGTATTTT; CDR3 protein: CASSVTVSADTQYF
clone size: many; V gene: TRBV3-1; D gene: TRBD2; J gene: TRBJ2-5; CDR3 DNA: TGTGCCAGCAGCCAAGTGCGGGTAGCGGGGGGGAGAGAGACCCAGTACTTC; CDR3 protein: CASSQVRVAGGRETQYF
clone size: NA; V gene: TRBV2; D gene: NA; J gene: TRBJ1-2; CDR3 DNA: TGTGCCAGCGGTGGGGGGTTAGGTGGCTACACCTTC; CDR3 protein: CASGGGLGGYTF
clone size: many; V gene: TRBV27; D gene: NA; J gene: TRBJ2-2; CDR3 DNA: TGTGCCAGCAGTTTATCGTACCACACCGGGGAGCTGTTTTTT; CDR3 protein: CASSLSYHTGELFF
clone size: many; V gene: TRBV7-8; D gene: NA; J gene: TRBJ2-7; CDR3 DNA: TGTGCCAGCAGCTTTCGACCGGGATTCGAGCAGTACTTC; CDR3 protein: CASSFRPGFEQYF
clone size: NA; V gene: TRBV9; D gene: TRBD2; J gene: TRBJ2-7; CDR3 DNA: TGTGCCAGCAGCGTCTCTAGCGGGGCTTTCGAGCAGTACTTC; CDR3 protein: CASSVSSGAFEQYF
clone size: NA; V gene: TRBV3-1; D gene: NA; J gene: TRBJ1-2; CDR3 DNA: TGTGCCAGCAGCCAGGACGAGCATCGGAGCGGCTACACCTTC; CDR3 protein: CASSQDEHRSGYTF
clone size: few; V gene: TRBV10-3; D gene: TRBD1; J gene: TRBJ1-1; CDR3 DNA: TGTGCCATCAAGACAGGGCAGAACACTGAAGCTTTCTTT; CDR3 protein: CAIKTGQNTEAFF
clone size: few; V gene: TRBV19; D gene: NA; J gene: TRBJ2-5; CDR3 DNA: TGTGCCAGTAGTCCCTGGGCAGGGGTGGAGACCCAGTACTTC; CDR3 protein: CASSPWAGVETQYF
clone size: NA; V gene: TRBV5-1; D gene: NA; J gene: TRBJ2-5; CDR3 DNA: TGCGCCAGCAGCTACCTAGCCGGGGAGACCCAGTACTTC; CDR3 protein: CASSYLAGETQYF
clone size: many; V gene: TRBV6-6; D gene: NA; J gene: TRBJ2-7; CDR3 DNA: TGTGCCAGCAGTTACTCGATGCCGGGGCGCGGAGGCTACGAGCAGTACTTC; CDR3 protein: CASSYSMPGRGGYEQYF
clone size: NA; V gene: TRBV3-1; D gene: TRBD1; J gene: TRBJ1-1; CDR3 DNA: TGTGCCAGCAGCCAAGAGGACAGGGCGACTGAAGCTTTCTTT; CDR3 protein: CASSQEDRATEAFF
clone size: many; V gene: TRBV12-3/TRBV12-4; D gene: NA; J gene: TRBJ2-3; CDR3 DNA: TGTGCCAGCACCACGGTAGGGACAGATACGCAGTATTTT; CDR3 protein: CASTTVGTDTQYF
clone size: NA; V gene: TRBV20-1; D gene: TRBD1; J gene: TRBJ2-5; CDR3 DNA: TGCAGTGCTAGCCCGGACAGGGGGCGCACGGAGACCCAGTACTTC; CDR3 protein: CSASPDRGRTETQYF
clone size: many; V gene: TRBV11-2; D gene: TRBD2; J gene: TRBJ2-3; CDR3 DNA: TGTGCCAGCAGCTTATACGGGGGGAACACAGATACGCAGTATTTT; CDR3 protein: CASSLYGGNTDTQYF
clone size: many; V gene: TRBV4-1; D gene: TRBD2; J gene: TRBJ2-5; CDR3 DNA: TGCGCCAGCAGCCCGGGACTAGCGGGGGCTGGGCAAGAGACCCAGTACTTC; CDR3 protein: CASSPGLAGAGQETQYF
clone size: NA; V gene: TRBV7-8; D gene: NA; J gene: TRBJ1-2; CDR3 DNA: TGTGCCAGCAGCTTAGCAGGGGCAGGAGCTAACTATGGCTACACCTTC; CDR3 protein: CASSLAGAGANYGYTF